These 24 T cell receptor beta chains share one sample of origin, sequenced in a study of brain T cells in children with intractable seizures. Method: immunoSEQ multiplex PCR; TCRdb's copy keeps in-frame clones and lacks some. The top ten hold 5% to 7% of the sample, which has about 340,000 clones, over 90% seen once. Indicated time point: blood from clinic visit 5 months post-surgery; TSC patient then seizure free. The sequences come from peripheral blood, collected 4 to 6 months after surgery. These receptors all stem from a boy younger than two with tuberous sclerosis and intractable seizures.

This chain connects TRBV9 to TRBJ2-2; D gene uncertain. The V gene lost 0 bases and the J gene lost 1 base, with 7 bases spanning the gap. The CDR3 is made up of 15 amino acids. Per the germline V gene, CDR1 is SGDLS and CDR2 is YYNGEE. The CDR3 region has the DNA TGTGCCAGCAGCGTAGGGCTCAGGAACACCGGGGAGCTGTTTTTT. This gives the protein CASSVGLRNTGELFF.

This clone has just a few counts. V gene TRBV10-1 combines with J gene TRBJ1-5, with TRBD1 as a possible D gene (5 bases). Germline V CDR1 and CDR2: WNHNN, SYGVQD (reference sequence). V dropped 7 bases and J dropped 6 bases, with 7 bases sitting between them. This CDR3 has 11 amino acids. As DNA, the CDR3 is TGCGCCAGCATCGGGGGTCAGCCCCAGCATTTT. This gives the protein CASIGGQPQHF.

This rearrangement joins TRBV24-1 to TRBJ2-2, with D perhaps TRBD2 (6 bases). The V end was cut by 9 bases, the J end by 2 bases, with 12 bases between. The CDR3 extends over 14 amino acids. Germline lookup yields CDR1 KGHDR and CDR2 SFDVKD. The CDR3 reads CATFGGTNTGELFF. The CDR3 DNA sequence: TGTGCCACCTTCGGGGGAACCAACACCGGGGAGCTGTTTTTT.

This clone was detected only once. The DNA for the CDR3 is TGCGCCAGCAGCTTGCAAGGGGGACAGCTTAATGAAAAACTGTTTTTT. Protein product: CASSLQGGQLNEKLFF. V is TRBV5-1 and J is TRBJ1-4; 7 nucleotides align to TRBD1. The CDR3 loop spans 16 amino acids. Germline V gene sequence: CDR1 SGHRS, CDR2 YFSETQ. V trimming: 1 base; J trimming: 4 bases; junction bases outside the gene matches: 7.

This clone was seen more than once but under ten times. The gene calls are TRBV19 and TRBJ1-2, with D perhaps TRBD1 (5 bases). The CDR3 covers 15 residues. V lost 5 bases and J 0 bases, leaving 13 bases between the germline ends. Germline V lookup: CDR1 LNHDA, CDR2 SQIVND (reference sequence). The CDR3 nucleotides are TGTGCCAGTAGTCCTGGGGCGGAAGCTAACTATGGCTACACCTTC. Its protein is CASSPGAEANYGYTF. Complete variable domain (other parts from reference TRBV19 and TRBJ1-2): DGGITQSPKYLFRKEGQNVTLSCEQNLNHDAMYWYRQDPGQGLRLIYYSQIVNDFQKGDIAEGYSVSREKKESFPLTVTSAQKNPTAFYLCASSPGAEANYGYTFGSGTRLTVV.

CDR3 loop: CASGSILTGGNQPQHF. The DNA for the CDR3 is TGTGCTAGTGGTTCCATATTAACAGGGGGCAATCAGCCCCAGCATTTT. This chain links TRBV12-5 with TRBJ1-5, with 7 nucleotides matching TRBD1. Germline V gives CDR1 LGHNT, CDR2 FRNRAP. V lost 4 bases to trimming and J lost 2 bases; unmatched junction nucleotides: 8. The length of the CDR3 is 16 residues.

A note on this clone: A read error may account for a junction end that differs from germline. The CDR3 DNA is TGTGCTAGCAGCTTAGGGGGTAGCACCGAGCAGTACTTC. This translates into CASSLGGSTEQYF. V and J are TRBV7-7 and TRBJ2-7, with a tentative D call TRBD1 (6 bases). The germline V gene encodes CDR1 SSHAT and CDR2 FNYEAQ (reference sequence). This CDR3 has 13 amino acids.

The V call is TRBV7-3, the J call TRBJ1-6; unclear D gene. Looked up from germline, CDR1 is SGHTA and CDR2 is FQGTGA. V lost 2 bases to trimming and J lost 9 bases, with 5 bases between them. The CDR3 sequence is 12 residues long. CDR3 amino acids: CASSLPGSPLHF. The CDR3 DNA sequence: TGTGCCAGCAGCTTACCCGGTTCACCCCTCCACTTT.

This chain connects TRBV18 to TRBJ1-2, with 9 nucleotides matching TRBD1. Trimming cost V 3 bases and J 7 bases; bases outside gene matches: 6. This CDR3 region has 14 residues. Germline V gene sequence: CDR1 KGHSH, CDR2 LQKENI. CDR3 coding DNA: TGTGCCAGCTCACCTCCGGGACAGGGTCGTGGCTACACCTTC. Protein product: CASSPPGQGRGYTF.

The gene calls are TRBV3-1 (or the pseudogene TRBV3-2) and TRBJ2-4; 11 bases fit TRBD2. From germline, CDR1 is LGHDT and CDR2 YNNKEL (reference sequence). Trimming at V came to 0 bases and at J to 3 bases, leaving 19 bases not matched to a gene. There are 22 residues in the CDR3. The CDR3 DNA reads as TGTGCCAGCAGCCAAGATCCTTCGACCGTAGCGGGGGGGCCTTTGGGCAAAAACATTCAGTACTTC. Residues: CASSQDPSTVAGGPLGKNIQYF.

The gene calls are TRBV6-4 and TRBJ1-1, with a weak D call TRBD1 (5 bases). The CDR3 runs 14 residues. Germline assignment: CDR1 MRHNA and CDR2 SNTAGT. V was pared by 4 bases and J by 3 bases, with 12 bases between. For the CDR3, the DNA is TGTGCCAGCAGTGTCGACTCGGGGGACACTGAAGCTTTCTTT. Residues: CASSVDSGDTEAFF.

This chain connects TRBV5-8 to TRBJ2-1, with TRBD2 identical over 10 bases. CDR1 is SGHTS, CDR2 YDEGEE, per germline. The V gene end was trimmed by 4 bases and the J gene end by 8 bases; junction bases not matched to a gene: 15. There are 17 residues in the CDR3. DNA for the CDR3: TGTGCCAGCAGCCCGCCGCGGGGAGCGGGGGGGCAGGATGAGCAGTTCTTC. This codes for CASSPPRGAGGQDEQFF.

As regards this clone: A junction boundary mismatches the germline segment, possibly from a read error. The CDR3 loop reads CARRVGETQYF. The DNA for the CDR3 is TGTGCCCGGAGGGTTGGGGAGACCCAGTACTTC. The genes are TRBV30 and TRBJ2-5; tentative D call: TRBD2 (6 bases). Germline loops: CDR1 GTSNPN, CDR2 SVGIG (reference sequence). There are 11 residues in the CDR3.

The chain recombines TRBV27 with TRBJ1-6; 7 bases map to TRBD1. The CDR3 runs 19 residues. Per the germline V gene, CDR1 is MNHEY and CDR2 is SMNVEV (reference sequence). With 5 bases clipped from V and 0 bases from J, the junction kept 13 bases outside the gene matches. The CDR3 spells CASSLRGQRDSSYNSPLHF. The CDR3 DNA reads TGTGCCAGCAGTCTACGGGGACAGCGAGATAGCTCCTATAATTCACCCCTCCACTTT.

As concerns this clone: One end of the junction varies from germline; a read error may be responsible. The chain carries TRBV29-1 and TRBJ2-2; D is perhaps TRBD1 or TRBD2 (5 bases each). Germline lookup yields CDR1 SQVTM and CDR2 ANQGSEA. This CDR3 comprises 13 residues. The DNA of the CDR3 is TGCAGCGTTGTCGGGACCGAACACCGGGGAGCTGTTTTT. Protein product: CSVVGTEHRGAVF.

The rearrangement links TRBV19 to TRBJ1-1; weak D call: TRBD1 (5 bases). V shed 8 bases and J shed 7 bases, with 11 bases lying between them. The CDR3 extends over 11 amino acids. Germline-derived CDR1 and CDR2 are LNHDA and SQIVND (reference sequence). The CDR3 coding sequence is TGTGCCAGTGTCCTGGGGGGTGAAGCTTTCTTT. Translated: CASVLGGEAFF.

The V and J genes are TRBV10-2 and TRBJ1-1; no definite D call. V dropped 4 bases and J dropped 6 bases, with 18 bases sitting between them. Germline CDR1 and CDR2: WSHSY and SAAADI. CDR3 size: 15 residues. DNA of the CDR3: TGCGCCAGCAGTGGGTCTAAGGATTTCCCCCCTGAAGCTTTCTTT. Translating gives CASSGSKDFPPEAFF.

The rearrangement links TRBV7-3 to TRBJ2-7; 9 nucleotides match TRBD2. This CDR3 spans 16 amino acids. Germline trimming cut 5 bases from V and 4 bases from J; bases unmatched to any gene: 12. Germline V gene data show CDR1 as SGHTA and CDR2 as FQGTGA. In nucleotides, the CDR3 is TGTGCCAGCAGCCCTGTTGGTAGCGGGAGTCTGTACGAGCAGTACTTC. It is translated as CASSPVGSGSLYEQYF. The full variable domain, rest sourced from reference TRBV7-3 and TRBJ2-7, is GAGVSQTPSNKVTEKGKYVELRCDPISGHTALYWYRQSLGQGPEFLIYFQGTGAADDSGLPNDRFFAVRPEGSVSTLKIQRTERGDSAVYLCASSPVGSGSLYEQYFGPGTRLTVT.

The V and J genes are TRBV11-1 and TRBJ2-7, with D maybe TRBD1 (6 bases). V was pared by 5 bases and J by 3 bases, with 14 bases between. The CDR3 is made up of 14 amino acids. CDR1 and CDR2 from the germline V gene are SGHAT and FQDESV (reference sequence). The CDR3 spells CASSGRQVSYEQYF. The DNA of the CDR3 is TGTGCCAGCAGCGGACGACAGGTTAGCTACGAGCAGTACTTC.

The rearrangement joins TRBV30 to TRBJ1-1; D ambiguous. V gave up 5 bases and J gave up 5 bases, with 15 bases separating them. CDR1 GTSNPN and CDR2 SVGIG come from the germline V gene (reference sequence). CDR3 length equals 13 residues. The CDR3 spells CAWSWWGGTEAFF. The CDR3 DNA follows: TGTGCCTGGTCCTGGTGGGGTGGAACTGAAGCTTTCTTT.

This chain connects TRBV7-9 to TRBJ2-1; D is perhaps TRBD1 or TRBD2 (5 bases each). CDR3 length equals 15 residues. Deletions cut 5 bases from V and 4 bases from J, with 15 bases between. The germline V gene encodes CDR1 SEHNR and CDR2 FQNEAQ (reference sequence). The CDR3 sequence is CASSPGVWGYNEQFF. CDR3 coding DNA: TGTGCCAGCAGCCCCGGGGTCTGGGGGTACAATGAGCAGTTCTTC.

The chain recombines TRBV29-1 with TRBJ2-7; D is ambiguous. CDR1 is SQVTM and CDR2 is ANQGSEA in the germline V gene. Trimming stripped 4 bases from V and 6 bases from J, with 10 bases between. The CDR3 length is 11 residues. CDR3 residues: CSVVGASEQYF. The CDR3 DNA follows: TGCAGCGTTGTAGGCGCTTCCGAGCAGTACTTC.

This chain links TRBV30 with TRBJ2-3; TRBD1 agrees at 8 bases. The germline CDR1 and CDR2 sequences are GTSNPN and SVGIG (reference sequence). V was clipped by 3 bases and J by 1 base; unmatched bases: 3. The CDR3 length is 14 residues. CDR3 region: CAWSAGQGTDTQYF. CDR3 nucleotides: TGTGCCTGGAGCGCGGGACAGGGCACAGATACGCAGTATTTT. Looking up the rest from reference TRBV30 and TRBJ2-3 gives the full variable domain: SQTIHQWPATLVQPVGSPLSLECTVEGTSNPNLYWYRQAAGRGLQLLFYSVGIGQISSEVPQNLSASRPQDRQFILSSKKLLLSDSGFYLCAWSAGQGTDTQYFGPGTRLTVL.

V is TRBV14 and J is TRBJ2-7; 7 bases map to TRBD2. CDR1 is SGHDN, CDR2 FVKESK, per germline. V lost 3 bases and J lost 5; bases outside the gene matches: 10. The CDR3 is 15 residues long. The CDR3 reads CASSQVGGDHDEQYF. For the CDR3, the DNA is TGTGCCAGCAGCCAGGTGGGGGGGGACCATGACGAGCAGTACTTC. Full variable domain (outside the CDR3, taken from reference TRBV14 and TRBJ2-7): EAGVTQFPSHSVIEKGQTVTLRCDPISGHDNLYWYRRVMGKEIKFLLHFVKESKQDESGMPNNRFLAERTGGTYSTLKVQPAELEDSGVYFCASSQVGGDHDEQYFGPGTRLTVT.